This T cell receptor (beta chain) was identified in a study of T cells in Graves' hyperthyroidism and ophthalmopathy. This clonotype was picked up many times. From RNA transcripts, TCR beta CDR3 regions were amplified. The TCR CDR3 first-round RT-PCR relied on the HTBI primer set. Each CDR3 protein is one row after TCRdb ran MiXCR on the multiplex PCR reads. The sample holds hundreds of thousands of distinct CDR3 sequences; around 15% are singletons and the top ten take around 4.5%. The CDR3 sequence is 15 residues long. The germline CDR1 and CDR2 sequences are SGHRS and YFSETQ. Trimming stripped 5 bases from V and 0 bases from J, with 14 bases between.

The sample comprised blood. The sequence derives from a woman between 35 and 50 years old with Graves' ophthalmopathy. This chain connects TRBV5-1 to TRBJ1-2, with D possibly matching TRBD1 (5 bases). This CDR3 is CASRPGAASNYGYTF. In DNA, the CDR3 is TGCGCCAGCAGGCCCGGGGCAGCCTCTAACTATGGCTACACCTTC.